The 10 T cell receptor beta chains below were found in one sample sequenced in a study of T cell changes during pregnancy in multiple sclerosis (dated by TCRdb to the late 2010s). The library was built by means of the immunoSEQ multiplex PCR assay. TCRdb took over this immuneACCESS table, retaining in-frame rearrangements with V and J assigned. Such tables are incomplete; in checked studies, under half of the missing clones stem from an unresolved V gene, and the remainder is unexplained. The sample contains approximately 70,000 clones, roughly 89% of them found a single time. Less than 0.85% of the sample rests with the top ten. The material was peripheral blood, obtained in the third trimester of pregnancy. The source is a female donor in good health, enrolled as a control in a pregnancy study.

V gene TRBV6-1 combines with J gene TRBJ2-5; 7 bases are a match to TRBD1. This CDR3 has 14 residues. The germline gives CDR1 MNHNS, CDR2 SASEGT. Unmatched junction bases numbered 12, after V lost 9 bases and J lost 5 bases. CDR3 nucleotides: TGTGCCAGTCGATGGACAGGCACTAGGGAGACCCAGTACTTC. Its translation is CASRWTGTRETQYF.

The rearrangement uses TRBV27 and TRBJ2-5, with 10 bases lining up with TRBD1. The CDR3 is 15 amino acids. Germline CDR1 MNHEY, CDR2 SMNVEV (reference sequence). After removal of 5 bases from V and 1 base from J, the junction contained 4 bases not matched to a gene. DNA of the CDR3: TGTGCCAGCAGTCCCGGGGACAGGGGCCAAGAGACCCAGTACTTC. Protein: CASSPGDRGQETQYF.

This chain uses TRBV27 with TRBJ2-1; D perhaps matches TRBD1 (5 bases). The CDR3 consists of 15 residues. Germline V gene data show CDR1 as MNHEY and CDR2 as SMNVEV (reference sequence). V lost 2 bases, J lost 6 bases, and 14 bases lay in between. The CDR3 loop is CASSLRGLTSNEQFF. The DNA of the CDR3 is TGTGCCAGCAGTTTAAGGGGCCTAACGTCCAATGAGCAGTTCTTC.

The genes are TRBV10-3 and TRBJ2-5; D unresolved. Germline CDR1 ENHRY, CDR2 SYGVKD. This CDR3 has 11 residues. The V end lost 4 bases, the J end lost 4 bases, and 4 bases lay between the germline ends. The CDR3 sequence is CAISAGETQYF. Written as DNA, the CDR3 is TGTGCCATCAGTGCAGGAGAGACCCAGTACTTC.

The chain has TRBV6-1 and TRBJ2-7; 9 bases are a match to TRBD2. V shed 4 bases, J shed 7 bases, and the junction held 14 bases outside the gene matches. The CDR3 spans 16 residues. Germline V gives CDR1 MNHNS, CDR2 SASEGT. The CDR3 reads CASSALREGHSREQYF. CDR3 nucleotides: TGTGCCAGCAGTGCTTTGCGGGAGGGCCATTCGCGTGAGCAGTACTTC.

This clone has a handful of counts. This rearrangement joins TRBV5-4 to TRBJ2-1, with D tentatively TRBD1 (6 bases). The CDR3 sequence is 13 residues long. CDR1 is SGHNT and CDR2 is YYREEE in the germline V gene (reference sequence). Trimming cost V 1 base and J 9 bases, with 11 bases left between them. CDR3 DNA: TGTGCCAGCAGCTTGTCGCCAGGGGTTGAGCAGTTCTTC. Translation gives CASSLSPGVEQFF.

The V call is TRBV7-6, the J call TRBJ2-7; 8 bases map to TRBD2. The CDR3 covers 18 residues. Trimming removed 5 bases from V and 0 bases from J; junction bases left unmatched: 15. Germline lookup yields CDR1 SGHVS and CDR2 FNYEAQ. The CDR3 here is CASSAQTSAGIGSYEQYF. The CDR3 region has the DNA TGTGCCAGCAGCGCCCAGACTAGCGCTGGGATTGGCTCCTACGAGCAGTACTTC.

The gene calls are TRBV6-6 and TRBJ2-5; 10 bases match TRBD2. This CDR3 has 16 amino acids. The V segment lost 2 bases and the J segment 5 bases; nucleotides outside the gene matches: 8. Germline V gene sequence: CDR1 MNHNY, CDR2 SVGAGI (reference sequence). The CDR3 loop reads CASSYRASGGRETQYF. CDR3 DNA sequence: TGTGCCAGCAGTTACCGGGCTAGCGGGGGACGGGAGACCCAGTACTTC.

CDR3 protein: CASSLTGAFYNEQFF. The CDR3 DNA is TGTGCCAGCAGCTTAACAGGGGCGTTTTACAATGAGCAGTTCTTC. The J gene is TRBJ2-1, the V gene TRBV7-8; 7 nucleotides line up with TRBD1. This CDR3 is built from 15 residues. Losses at the gene ends were 2 bases for V and 4 bases for J; bases not matched to a gene: 5. The germline CDR1 and CDR2 sequences are SGHVS and FQNEAQ.

The rearrangement uses TRBV5-1 and TRBJ2-5, with TRBD1 matching 9 bases. This CDR3 is built from 16 residues. Germline trimming cut 7 bases from V and 0 bases from J; bases unmatched to any gene: 10. Germline CDR1 reads SGHRS; CDR2 reads YFSETQ. The CDR3 sequence: CASSTTGGWYQETQYF. The CDR3 bases are TGCGCCAGCTCAACAACAGGGGGCTGGTACCAAGAGACCCAGTACTTC.